This T cell receptor beta chain was found in a study of blood T cells in healthy people across ages. Together with a sample-barcoded 5' primer, a J-beta primer mix was included in a second PCR lasting roughly 7 to 11 cycles. The authors tagged each cDNA molecule using a template-switch adaptor with 12 random nucleotides. TCRdb recomputed calls from the 5' RACE reads with MiXCR, one row per CDR3 protein. The sample lists approximately 580,000 distinct CDR3 sequences; 24% were seen once. Trimming cost V 4 bases and J 4 bases; bases outside gene matches: 12. Germline V gives CDR1 MRHNA, CDR2 SNTAGT. This CDR3 region has 16 residues. Separately, the same data were catalogued under a study of T cells of mothers and their children. That investigation notes: Samples came from a few healthy Caucasian mothers and their six children. Addition of sample barcodes and 2-4 random nucleotides occurred through the M1S primer of the second PCR. Slightly, though not significantly, more overlap was seen in related than in unrelated mother-child pairs.

The chain couples TRBV6-4 to TRBJ2-7; 8 nucleotides line up with TRBD2. Material: blood. This sequence was found in a boy aged 5-17 years in good health. The CDR3 DNA reads as TGTGCCAGCAGTGGGAAGGTTGGCGGGAGGTTGTACGAGCAGTACTTC. Translated: CASSGKVGGRLYEQYF.